This T cell receptor beta chain was found in a study of high-grade serous ovarian cancer treatment subgroups. Overall study: Each sample yielded on average approximately 7,500 unique TCR beta rearrangements from about 15,000 reads.

A remark on this clone: Its antigen is still unknown.

Tumor tissue was taken before any definitive surgery or chemotherapy was given. Data came from immunoSEQ multiplex PCR; TCRdb stores just in-frame clones and leaves some out. The table has about 30,000 clones, 80% to 90% seen once; the top ten hold 2.1%. Germline-derived CDR1 and CDR2 are LGHNA and YNFKEQ. The V segment lost 3 bases and the J segment 0 bases; nucleotides outside the gene matches: 7. The CDR3 is made up of 16 amino acids. Study-level points and caveats: Different patients shared almost no repertoire; same-patient tumors shared about 0.1 to 0.8. The analyses considered CDR3 and ignored CDR1 and CDR2.

The receptor was isolated from a human donor with high-grade serous ovarian cancer. V is TRBV4-2 and J is TRBJ2-7; 8 bases match TRBD2. Material: tumor tissue. CDR3 DNA sequence: TGTGCCAGCAGCCAGGAACTAGCGGAAGTCTCCTACGAGCAGTACTTC. Its protein product is CASSQELAEVSYEQYF.